A selection of T cell receptor beta chains follows, all from one sample in a study of T cell responses to AZD1222 COVID-19 vaccine. Sequencing was performed with immunoSEQ multiplex PCR; in TCRdb, only in-frame clones are kept and a portion is missing. Altogether approximately 150,000 clones are present, over 90% being singletons, with the ten largest covering roughly 5.6%. Sequenced here: peripheral blood, sampled on day 0 of AZD1222 vaccination. The receptors originated from an adult in good health. CDR3s include the opening cysteine and the closing phenylalanine or tryptophan. A D gene is named only where the DNA matches it firmly. Clone sizes are given selectively: once, few, many, or a class where the clone is expanded.

v_call: TRBV6-5
j_call: TRBJ2-2
clone_size: NA
d_call: TRBD2
cdr3_nt: TGTGCCAGCAGTTATTTGCGGGGGAACGGCGGGGAGCTGTTTTTT
cdr3_aa: CASSYLRGNGGELFF

v_call: TRBV14
j_call: TRBJ2-3
clone_size: NA
d_call: NA
cdr3_nt: TGTGCCAGCAGCCAAGCCCCTGTGACAGTAAGCACAGATACGCAGTATTTT
cdr3_aa: CASSQAPVTVSTDTQYF

v_call: TRBV12-3/TRBV12-4
j_call: TRBJ1-1
clone_size: NA
d_call: NA
cdr3_nt: TGTGCCAGCAGTGGGGGGGAAGCTTTCTTT
cdr3_aa: CASSGGEAFF

v_call: TRBV19
j_call: TRBJ2-7
clone_size: NA
d_call: NA
cdr3_nt: TGTGCCAGTGCTAACAGAAACTTAAACTCCTACGAGCAGTACTTC
cdr3_aa: CASANRNLNSYEQYF

v_call: TRBV19
j_call: TRBJ1-2
clone_size: NA
d_call: NA
cdr3_nt: TGTGCCAGTAGCAACCTTTCTGGCTACACCTTC
cdr3_aa: CASSNLSGYTF

v_call: TRBV27
j_call: TRBJ2-1
clone_size: NA
d_call: TRBD1
cdr3_nt: TGTGCCAGCAGCCGCGACTGGACAGGGTGGTTCTTC
cdr3_aa: CASSRDWTGWFF

v_call: TRBV5-1
j_call: TRBJ2-7
clone_size: NA
d_call: TRBD2
cdr3_nt: TGCGCCAGCAGCTTCAACTCGGGTGGCGGGGGAGGCGAGCAGTACTTC
cdr3_aa: CASSFNSGGGGGEQYF

v_call: TRBV5-6
j_call: TRBJ1-6
clone_size: NA
d_call: TRBD1
cdr3_nt: TGTGCCAGCAGACAGACAGGGAGCTCCTATAATTCACCCCTCCACTTT
cdr3_aa: CASRQTGSSYNSPLHF

v_call: TRBV19
j_call: TRBJ1-2
clone_size: NA
d_call: NA
cdr3_nt: TGTGCCAGCGCGTCGGGGTTCCGTAACTATGGCTACACCTTC
cdr3_aa: CASASGFRNYGYTF

v_call: TRBV5-4
j_call: TRBJ1-1
clone_size: once
d_call: NA
cdr3_nt: TGTGCCAGCAGCTTGGCCAATGTGCGGGGCACTGAAGCTTTCTTT
cdr3_aa: CASSLANVRGTEAFF

v_call: TRBV6-5
j_call: TRBJ2-1
clone_size: NA
d_call: NA
cdr3_nt: TGTGCCAGCAGCGCGGGTTTCTATTTCTTC
cdr3_aa: CASSAGFYFF

v_call: TRBV12-5
j_call: TRBJ2-7
clone_size: NA
d_call: NA
cdr3_nt: TGTGCTAGTGGTTCCCGCCCGGCAGAGCAGTACTTC
cdr3_aa: CASGSRPAEQYF

v_call: TRBV28
j_call: TRBJ2-2
clone_size: NA
d_call: NA
cdr3_nt: TGTGCCATCAACTATAACACCGGGGAGCTGTTTTTT
cdr3_aa: CAINYNTGELFF

v_call: TRBV29-1
j_call: TRBJ2-1
clone_size: once
d_call: NA
cdr3_nt: TGCAGCGTTTCCTTGGGTGAGCAGTTCTTC
cdr3_aa: CSVSLGEQFF

v_call: TRBV2
j_call: TRBJ1-2
clone_size: NA
d_call: NA
cdr3_nt: TGTGCCAGCAGTGTAGGGACAATCAACTATGGCTACACCTTC
cdr3_aa: CASSVGTINYGYTF

v_call: TRBV4-1
j_call: TRBJ2-3
clone_size: few
d_call: NA
cdr3_nt: TGCGCCAGCAGCCCGAGCCTATCAGATACGCAGTATTTT
cdr3_aa: CASSPSLSDTQYF

v_call: TRBV3-1/TRBV3-2
j_call: TRBJ1-2
clone_size: NA
d_call: NA
cdr3_nt: TGTGCCAGCAGCCAAGATCCCCGGGTGCGAGGCTACACCTTC
cdr3_aa: CASSQDPRVRGYTF

v_call: TRBV21-1
j_call: TRBJ1-5
clone_size: NA
d_call: NA
cdr3_nt: TGTGCCAGCAGCAAAGAGTCGGACAGGGTATGCAATCAGCCCCAGCATTTT
cdr3_aa: CASSKESDRVCNQPQHF

v_call: TRBV5-1
j_call: TRBJ1-1
clone_size: NA
d_call: TRBD1
cdr3_nt: TGCGCCAGCAGCCGGGACGGGACAGGGAACACTGAAGCTTTCTTT
cdr3_aa: CASSRDGTGNTEAFF

v_call: TRBV9
j_call: TRBJ2-3
clone_size: NA
d_call: NA
cdr3_nt: TGTGCCAGCAGCGTAGAGGCGGGAACTAGCACAGATACGCAGTATTTT
cdr3_aa: CASSVEAGTSTDTQYF

v_call: TRBV1
j_call: TRBJ1-4
clone_size: NA
d_call: NA
cdr3_nt: TGCCCCACGGTTTGGCTGTTTTTT
cdr3_aa: CPTVWLFF

v_call: TRBV9
j_call: TRBJ2-1
clone_size: NA
d_call: NA
cdr3_nt: TGTGCCAGCAGCGGACTTAATCTCAATGAGCAGTTCTTC
cdr3_aa: CASSGLNLNEQFF

v_call: TRBV5-4
j_call: TRBJ2-7
clone_size: NA
d_call: NA
cdr3_nt: TGTGCCAGCAGCTCTAGCGCATCAACGTGGGTCGAGCAGTACTTC
cdr3_aa: CASSSSASTWVEQYF

v_call: TRBV6-4
j_call: TRBJ2-1
clone_size: once
d_call: NA
cdr3_nt: TGTGCCAGCAGTGACGTTTTAAGAGACAGATACAATGAGCAGTTCTTC
cdr3_aa: CASSDVLRDRYNEQFF

v_call: TRBV5-4
j_call: TRBJ1-2
clone_size: NA
d_call: NA
cdr3_nt: TGTGCCACGCAGGGGAATATTAGCTATGGCTACACCTTC
cdr3_aa: CATQGNISYGYTF

v_call: TRBV12-5
j_call: TRBJ2-2
clone_size: once
d_call: NA
cdr3_nt: TGTGCTAGTGGACAAGGGGGCACCGGGGAGCTGTTTTTT
cdr3_aa: CASGQGGTGELFF

v_call: TRBV30
j_call: TRBJ2-1
clone_size: NA
d_call: NA
cdr3_nt: TGTGCTTCGGCCGGGACACACTACAATGAGCAGTTCTTC
cdr3_aa: CASAGTHYNEQFF

v_call: TRBV7-3
j_call: TRBJ2-7
clone_size: NA
d_call: TRBD1
cdr3_nt: TGTGCCAGCAGCTTATTGGGCAGGGGGTCGGGTGAGCAGTACTTC
cdr3_aa: CASSLLGRGSGEQYF

v_call: TRBV18
j_call: TRBJ1-1
clone_size: NA
d_call: NA
cdr3_nt: TGTGCCAGCTCACCAGCACAAACCACTGAAGCTTTCTTT
cdr3_aa: CASSPAQTTEAFF

v_call: TRBV2
j_call: TRBJ2-6
clone_size: NA
d_call: NA
cdr3_nt: TGTGCCAGCAGTGAGGGGAGCGCAAGGGGGGCCAACGTCCTGACTTTC
cdr3_aa: CASSEGSARGANVLTF

v_call: TRBV4-3
j_call: TRBJ1-2
clone_size: NA
d_call: TRBD1
cdr3_nt: TGCGCCAGCAGCCAAGATCGATGGTACAGGGGTTCCGTTGACTATGGCTACACCTTC
cdr3_aa: CASSQDRWYRGSVDYGYTF

v_call: TRBV7-3
j_call: TRBJ2-2
clone_size: few
d_call: NA
cdr3_nt: TGTGCCAGCAGCTTAATCACAGGGTCGGGCACCGGGGAGCTGTTTTTT
cdr3_aa: CASSLITGSGTGELFF

v_call: TRBV7-2
j_call: TRBJ2-7
clone_size: NA
d_call: NA
cdr3_nt: TGTGCCAGCAGCTTAGTGGGCAGTACCTACGAGCAGTACTTC
cdr3_aa: CASSLVGSTYEQYF

v_call: TRBV7-3
j_call: TRBJ2-5
clone_size: once
d_call: NA
cdr3_nt: TGTGCCAGCAGCTTAGCGGCAGGCGTACAAGAGACCCAGTACTTC
cdr3_aa: CASSLAAGVQETQYF

v_call: TRBV5-1
j_call: TRBJ1-1
clone_size: NA
d_call: NA
cdr3_nt: TGCGCCAGCAGCTTGGTTCCAGGGAGGGACACTGAAGCTTTCTTT
cdr3_aa: CASSLVPGRDTEAFF

v_call: TRBV7-2
j_call: TRBJ2-7
clone_size: NA
d_call: NA
cdr3_nt: TGTGCCAGCAGCTTAAGGCCCCTGGAAGAGCAGTACTTC
cdr3_aa: CASSLRPLEEQYF

v_call: TRBV27
j_call: TRBJ1-2
clone_size: NA
d_call: TRBD1
cdr3_nt: TGTGCCAGCAGTTTTTCGAGGGGGCGCATTGATGGCTACACCTTC
cdr3_aa: CASSFSRGRIDGYTF

v_call: TRBV28
j_call: TRBJ1-3
clone_size: NA
d_call: NA
cdr3_nt: TGTGCCAGCAGTTTAGGACCGCAAAGCTCTGGAAACACCATATATTTT
cdr3_aa: CASSLGPQSSGNTIYF

v_call: TRBV14
j_call: TRBJ1-1
clone_size: few
d_call: NA
cdr3_nt: TGTGCCAGCAGCCAAGTTCCTCCAACAATGAACACTGAAGCTTTCTTT
cdr3_aa: CASSQVPPTMNTEAFF

v_call: TRBV7-2
j_call: TRBJ2-4
clone_size: NA
d_call: TRBD2
cdr3_nt: TGTGCCAGCAGCCCAAGGGTACTGAGCGGGATAGCCAAAAACATTCAGTACTTC
cdr3_aa: CASSPRVLSGIAKNIQYF

v_call: TRBV9
j_call: TRBJ2-2
clone_size: NA
d_call: NA
cdr3_nt: TGTGCCAGCAGCGTAGGGGGGATCGGGGAGCTGTTTTTT
cdr3_aa: CASSVGGIGELFF

v_call: TRBV15
j_call: TRBJ1-1
clone_size: NA
d_call: NA
cdr3_nt: TGTGCCACCAGCACCCGGGCCATGAACACTGAAGCTTTCTTT
cdr3_aa: CATSTRAMNTEAFF

v_call: TRBV27
j_call: TRBJ2-7
clone_size: NA
d_call: TRBD1
cdr3_nt: TGTGCCAGCGGATTGGACAGGGAAGAGCAGTACTTC
cdr3_aa: CASGLDREEQYF

v_call: TRBV6-2/TRBV6-3
j_call: TRBJ1-3
clone_size: once
d_call: NA
cdr3_nt: TGTGCCAGCAGTTATTACGGACAAAATGGAAACACCATATATTTT
cdr3_aa: CASSYYGQNGNTIYF

v_call: TRBV3-1/TRBV3-2
j_call: TRBJ2-3
clone_size: once
d_call: TRBD2
cdr3_nt: TGTGCCAGCAGCCCATTCCTAGCGGGGCTCACAGATACGCAGTATTTT
cdr3_aa: CASSPFLAGLTDTQYF

v_call: TRBV5-1
j_call: TRBJ1-1
clone_size: NA
d_call: NA
cdr3_nt: TGCGCCAGCAGCTCAACTACCCTTGAAGCCCCCCCGCGGGCTTTCTTT
cdr3_aa: CASSSTTLEAPPRAFF

v_call: TRBV19
j_call: TRBJ1-5
clone_size: NA
d_call: NA
cdr3_nt: TGTGCCAGTAGTGCCGGGACCTCGGTACGACAGCCCCAGCATTTT
cdr3_aa: CASSAGTSVRQPQHF

v_call: TRBV5-4
j_call: TRBJ2-2
clone_size: NA
d_call: NA
cdr3_nt: TGTGCCAGCACCAATAGTAGGGGGAGGGCGGCCGGGGAGCTGTTTTTT
cdr3_aa: CASTNSRGRAAGELFF

v_call: TRBV18
j_call: TRBJ1-2
clone_size: NA
d_call: NA
cdr3_nt: TGTGCCAGCTCACCACTAAACGGCAGGGAGTACTATGGCTACACCTTC
cdr3_aa: CASSPLNGREYYGYTF

v_call: TRBV9
j_call: TRBJ2-6
clone_size: NA
d_call: NA
cdr3_nt: TGTGCCAGCAGCGACGACCTCTGGGCCAACGTCCTGACTTTC
cdr3_aa: CASSDDLWANVLTF

v_call: TRBV7-8
j_call: TRBJ2-2
clone_size: NA
d_call: TRBD1
cdr3_nt: TGTGCCAGCATAAGGGGGACAGGACGAAACACCGGGGAGCTGTTTTTT
cdr3_aa: CASIRGTGRNTGELFF

v_call: TRBV3-1/TRBV3-2
j_call: TRBJ1-3
clone_size: NA
d_call: NA
cdr3_nt: TGTGCCAGCAGCCAATCGGAAGTCGCTGGAAACACCATATATTTT
cdr3_aa: CASSQSEVAGNTIYF

v_call: TRBV6-5
j_call: TRBJ2-7
clone_size: NA
d_call: TRBD1
cdr3_nt: TGTGCCAGCAGCGACAGGGGGAACTCAGGCGAGCAGTACTTC
cdr3_aa: CASSDRGNSGEQYF

v_call: TRBV28
j_call: TRBJ2-7
clone_size: NA
d_call: NA
cdr3_nt: TGTGCCAGCAGTTTACCCGGGGGGACAAACTACGAGCAGTACTTC
cdr3_aa: CASSLPGGTNYEQYF

v_call: TRBV19
j_call: TRBJ1-4
clone_size: NA
d_call: NA
cdr3_nt: TGTGCCAGTAGACTTAGTGGGGGGGTTAATGAAAAACTGTTTTTT
cdr3_aa: CASRLSGGVNEKLFF